This is a list of T cell receptor beta chains from one sample in a study of T cell changes during pregnancy in multiple sclerosis. Repertoires were generated with immunoSEQ multiplex PCR, while TCRdb's copy carries only in-frame clones and drops some. Here the sample spans tens of thousands of clones, 91% being singletons. The starting material was CD4+ T cells from peripheral blood mononuclear cells, obtained in the second trimester of pregnancy. These receptor sequences come from a female donor in good health, enrolled as a control in a pregnancy study. Both conserved end residues are part of each CDR3. The D gene is left open where the match is weak. The size entry is marked missing in some rows and otherwise reads once, few, many or a size class.

len	v_gene	j_gene	d_gene	abundance	CDR3nt	CDR3aa
11	TRBV25-1	TRBJ2-7	NA	NA	TGTGCCAGCAGACTGCTCTACGAGCAGTACTTC	CASRLLYEQYF
14	TRBV27	TRBJ2-1	TRBD2	NA	TGTGCCAGCAAGGAGACTAGCGGAAACAATGAGCAGTTCTTC	CASKETSGNNEQFF
14	TRBV7-8	TRBJ1-1	TRBD1	NA	TGTGCCAGCAGCTTGACAGGGAGGAACACTGAAGCTTTCTTT	CASSLTGRNTEAFF
14	TRBV5-1	TRBJ2-7	NA	once	TGCGCCAGCAGCTTGATGGGGGGTTCGGGCGAGCAGTACTTC	CASSLMGGSGEQYF
14	TRBV5-4	TRBJ2-7	TRBD1	NA	TGTGCCAGCAGCTGGAGGACAGGGCCCAACGAGCAGTACTTC	CASSWRTGPNEQYF
14	TRBV19	TRBJ1-1	NA	NA	TGTGCCAGTAGTATAGGGGCTGTGAACACTGAAGCTTTCTTT	CASSIGAVNTEAFF
12	TRBV25-1	TRBJ2-2	NA	NA	TGTGCCAGCAGTGAAGGTCCCGGTAGGCTGTTTTTT	CASSEGPGRLFF
13	TRBV7-3	TRBJ2-5	TRBD2	NA	TGTGCCAGCAGCTTTCAGCGGGGGGAGACCCAGTACTTC	CASSFQRGETQYF
15	TRBV5-4	TRBJ1-1	NA	NA	TGTGCCAGCAGTCAGACGGGCCGTAGGGGGACTGAAGCTTTCTTT	CASSQTGRRGTEAFF
11	TRBV10-3	TRBJ2-7	NA	NA	TGTGCCACCCGGAGAAACTACGAGCAGTACTTC	CATRRNYEQYF
16	TRBV28	TRBJ1-4	NA	NA	TGTGCCAGCAGTCCAAGGGGCCCAGCAACTAATGAAAAACTGTTTTTT	CASSPRGPATNEKLFF
14	TRBV5-4	TRBJ1-2	NA	NA	TGTGCCAGCAGCTTGGGGGGCGCGAACTATGGCTACACCTTC	CASSLGGANYGYTF
15	TRBV5-1	TRBJ1-2	NA	NA	TGCGCCAGCAGCTTGTCCGGCGACAGCGTCTATGGCTACACCTTC	CASSLSGDSVYGYTF
15	TRBV11-2	TRBJ2-5	TRBD2	NA	TGTGCCAGCAGCTTTGGAGCGGGAGGGAAGAGACCCCAGTACTTC	CASSFGAGGKRPQYF
14	TRBV16	TRBJ2-3	NA	NA	TGTGCCAGCAGCCAATCAAGCAGCACAGATACGCAGTATTTT	CASSQSSSTDTQYF
13	TRBV19	TRBJ2-3	NA	NA	TGTGCCAGTAGTAGACTCCAGGGAGATACGCAGTATTTT	CASSRLQGDTQYF
14	TRBV11-3	TRBJ2-2	NA	NA	TGTGCCAGCAGCTTTACAGGGAACACCGGGGAGCTGTTTTTT	CASSFTGNTGELFF
14	TRBV4-1	TRBJ2-5	NA	NA	TGCGCCAGCAGCCAAGATAGTAGGGGGGAGACCCAGTACTTC	CASSQDSRGETQYF
11	TRBV27	TRBJ2-5	NA	NA	TGTGCCAGCACCCTACAAGAGACCCAGTACTTC	CASTLQETQYF
13	TRBV5-4	TRBJ2-1	TRBD2	NA	TGTGCCAGCAGCTTGCGCGGGAGAAATGAGCAGTTCTTC	CASSLRGRNEQFF
13	TRBV19	TRBJ1-2	NA	NA	TGTGCCAGTAGTATTAGACAGATCTATGGCTACACCTTC	CASSIRQIYGYTF
15	TRBV28	TRBJ2-1	TRBD2	NA	TGTGCCAGCAGGGCCGGGACTAGCGGGAGGGGTGAGCAGTTCTTC	CASRAGTSGRGEQFF
14	TRBV7-2	TRBJ2-7	NA	once	TGTGCCAGCAGCCCCCGAACAGGGACATACGAGCAGTACTTC	CASSPRTGTYEQYF
13	TRBV6-6	TRBJ1-2	NA	NA	TGTGCCAGCAGCTTGGGACTGTTCTATGGCTACACCTTC	CASSLGLFYGYTF
15	TRBV10-1	TRBJ2-5	TRBD2	NA	TGCGCCAGCAGCCCCTTACTAGCGGGGCAAGAGACCCAGTACTTC	CASSPLLAGQETQYF
14	TRBV6-1	TRBJ1-6	NA	NA	TGTGCCAGCAGTGAAAGGGGGTGGGATTCACCCCTCCACTTT	CASSERGWDSPLHF
14	TRBV19	TRBJ2-7	NA	NA	TGTGCCAGTAGTATCGGGTCGGGAATGAACGAGCAGTACTTC	CASSIGSGMNEQYF
13	TRBV28	TRBJ1-2	NA	NA	TGTGCCAGCAAACTCTCCGACATCTATGGCTACACCTTC	CASKLSDIYGYTF
13	TRBV30	TRBJ1-2	TRBD1	once	TGTGCCTGGAGTGGACAGGGATGGCAAGGCTACACCTTC	CAWSGQGWQGYTF
15	TRBV6-6	TRBJ1-1	TRBD1	NA	TGTGCCAGCAGACCACTTACAGGGGCGGTTACTGAAGCTTTCTTT	CASRPLTGAVTEAFF
15	TRBV7-3	TRBJ2-3	NA	NA	TGTGCCAGCAGCCCCGACCAGACAGGCACAGATACGCAGTATTTT	CASSPDQTGTDTQYF